Listed here are 17 T cell receptor beta chains from one sample, sequenced in a study of blood T cells in healthy people across ages. A sample-barcoded 5' primer and a J-beta primer mix were used in a second PCR of about 7 to 12 cycles. MiXCR, applied by TCRdb to the 5' RACE reads, yields one record per CDR3 protein. The sample lists approximately 1,000,000 distinct CDR3 sequences; roughly 45% were seen once. Sequencing input: blood. The receptors were gathered from a woman in her fifties or sixties in good health.

This clonotype has a handful of counts. The chain employs TRBV5-1 and TRBJ2-7; TRBD2 matches at 7 bases. The DNA end is more similar to TRBJ2-5, so the J call may be wrong. Germline V gene lookup returns CDR1 SGHRS and CDR2 YFSETQ. The CDR3 has 16 amino acids. DNA for the CDR3: TGCGCCAGCAGCTTCGGGCCTAGCGGTGAAGGGGAGACCCAGTACTTC. Translated: CASSFGPSGEGETQYF.

This clonotype was counted once. This sequence joins TRBV5-4 and TRBJ2-3, with TRBD2 identical over 10 bases. V lost 2 bases, J lost 2 bases, and 5 bases stayed unmatched. The length of the CDR3 is 16 residues. Germline V CDR1 and CDR2: SGHNT, YYREEE (reference sequence). CDR3 sequence: CASSFTSGTYTDTQYF. CDR3 DNA sequence: TGTGCCAGCAGCTTTACTAGCGGGACTTACACAGATACGCAGTATTTT. The full variable domain, in which reference TRBV5-4 and TRBJ2-3 provide the parts outside the CDR3, is ETGVTQSPTHLIKTRGQQVTLRCSSQSGHNTVSWYQQALGQGPQFIFQYYREEENGRGNFPPRFSGLQFPNYSSELNVNALELDDSALYLCASSFTSGTYTDTQYFGPGTRLTVL.

This clonotype was seen a handful of times. The chain has TRBV29-1 and TRBJ2-4; tentatively, D is TRBD1 (6 bases). The J call may be faulty, since TRBJ2-7 better matches the DNA end. The CDR3 loop spans 13 amino acids. Germline loops: CDR1 SQVTM, CDR2 ANQGSEA. The CDR3 spells CSVRQALLYEQYF. The CDR3 DNA is TGCAGCGTCAGACAGGCCCTTCTCTACGAGCAGTACTTC.

The chain recombines TRBV18 with TRBJ2-7, with 10 positions matching TRBD1. V shed 6 bases, J shed 2 bases, and the junction held 4 bases outside the gene matches. The CDR3 contains 14 residues. The germline gives CDR1 KGHSH, CDR2 LQKENI. The CDR3 bases are TGTGCCAGCTCTCGGGACAGGGGCGCCTACGAGCAGTACTTC. This sequence encodes CASSRDRGAYEQYF.

The chain has TRBV27 and TRBJ2-1; 7 bases are shared with TRBD2. Germline CDR1 MNHEY, CDR2 SMNVEV (reference sequence). The CDR3 loop spans 15 amino acids. V lost 5 bases and J lost 2; bases outside the gene matches: 6. The CDR3 DNA is TGTGCCAGCAGTCAACGAGCGGGAACCTACAATGAGCAGTTCTTC. This gives the protein CASSQRAGTYNEQFF.

The genes are TRBV27 and TRBJ2-7, with 12 positions matching TRBD2. The CDR3 spans 14 residues. V gave up 7 bases and J gave up 3 bases; unmatched junction bases: 4. Per the germline V gene, CDR1 is MNHEY and CDR2 is SMNVEV (reference sequence). This CDR3 is CASNRLAGDYEQYF. In DNA, the CDR3 is TGTGCCAGCAACAGACTAGCGGGGGACTACGAGCAGTACTTC.

This clonotype occurred a few times. The chain has TRBV27 and TRBJ2-7; 9 bases are a match to TRBD2. The CDR3 runs 16 residues. The V gene's germline CDR1 is MNHEY and CDR2 SMNVEV (reference sequence). Trimming removed 3 bases from V and 7 bases from J; junction bases left unmatched: 13. The CDR3 DNA sequence: TGTGCCAGCAGTTTCGTGGGGACTAGCTTTTCGAGGGAGCAGTACTTC. The encoded protein is CASSFVGTSFSREQYF.

This chain links TRBV27 with TRBJ2-1; tentatively, D is TRBD1 (5 bases). V was trimmed by 6 bases and J by 3 bases, leaving 6 bases between them. Germline CDR1 reads MNHEY; CDR2 reads SMNVEV (reference sequence). CDR3 length equals 12 residues. The DNA of the CDR3 is TGTGCCAGCAGAGGGGTCTACAATGAGCAGTTCTTC. It codes for CASRGVYNEQFF.

The table lists this clonotype with a few counts. The V and J genes are TRBV20-1 and TRBJ2-1; 9 nucleotides align to TRBD2. The CDR3 totals 14 residues. CDR1 DFQATT and CDR2 SNEGSKA come from the germline V gene (reference sequence). J gave up 6 bases and V 2 bases, and 5 bases lay outside the gene matches. CDR3 loop: CSARILAGPNEQFF. The CDR3 nucleotides read TGCAGTGCTAGAATCCTAGCGGGACCCAATGAGCAGTTCTTC.

V is TRBV3-1 and J is TRBJ2-7; possibly TRBD1 for D (5 bases). V gave up 3 bases and J gave up 2 bases, with 11 bases separating them. CDR3 length: 14 amino acids. CDR1 is LGHDT, CDR2 YNNKEL, per germline (reference sequence). CDR3 amino acids: CASSHLMTAYEQYF. The CDR3 bases are TGTGCCAGCAGCCACCTGATGACAGCCTACGAGCAGTACTTC.

Regarding this clonotype: A read error may produce the germline difference seen at one junction end. The chain carries TRBV10-3 and TRBJ1-5; TRBD1 matches at 8 bases. Germline lookup yields CDR1 ENHRY and CDR2 SYGVKD. CDR3 length: 15 amino acids. DNA for the CDR3: TGTGCCGTCAGTCCAGGGGGCGCGGTCAATCAGCCCCAGCATTTT. This codes for CAVSPGGAVNQPQHF.

This clonotype was seen a few times. The chain combines TRBV20-1 with TRBJ2-1; 10 positions agree with TRBD2. The CDR3 contains 15 residues. Germline V CDR1 and CDR2: DFQATT, SNEGSKA (reference sequence). Unmatched junction bases numbered 9, after V lost 6 bases and J lost 4 bases. The CDR3 region is CSAPYSGRRYNEQFF. DNA for the CDR3: TGCAGTGCCCCGTATAGCGGGAGGAGGTACAATGAGCAGTTCTTC.

The sample holds a few counts of this clonotype. The J gene is TRBJ2-7, the V gene TRBV7-2, with 10 bases lining up with TRBD2. The CDR3 has 14 amino acids. Germline V gene sequence: CDR1 SGHTA, CDR2 FQGNSA. V shed 3 bases and J 5 bases; nucleotides not matched to a gene: 4. CDR3 DNA sequence: TGTGCCAGCAGCTTTAGCGGGAGGATCGACGAGCAGTACTTC. Encoded protein: CASSFSGRIDEQYF. The entire variable domain, with the rest obtained from reference TRBV7-2 and TRBJ2-7, is as follows: GAGVSQSPSNKVTEKGKDVELRCDPISGHTALYWYRQSLGQGLEFLIYFQGNSAPDKSGLPSDRFSAERTGGSVSTLTIQRTQQEDSAVYLCASSFSGRIDEQYFGPGTRLTVT.

This clonotype appeared once. The chain combines TRBV7-2 with TRBJ2-4, with D hard to call. The J call is doubtful: the DNA matches TRBJ2-5 better. This CDR3 region has 14 residues. Germline V gene sequence: CDR1 SGHTA, CDR2 FQGNSA. CDR3 protein: CASSSSQRQETQYF. CDR3 coding DNA: TGTGCCAGCAGCTCTTCCCAGAGACAAGAGACCCAGTACTTC.

This clonotype was seen only a few times. The chain carries TRBV12-3 or TRBV12-4 and TRBJ2-7; TRBD2 agrees at 7 bases. V trimming: 5 bases; J trimming: 5 bases; junction bases outside the gene matches: 6. CDR3 length equals 13 residues. CDR3 sequence: CASSGGGGNEQYF. CDR3 bases: TGTGCCAGCAGTGGGGGGGGAGGGAACGAGCAGTACTTC.

This clonotype turned up a few times. J is TRBJ2-3 and V is TRBV6-5; 10 bases map to TRBD1. Germline CDR1 and CDR2: MNHEY and SVGAGI. The CDR3 is 16 residues long. Trimming at V came to 0 bases and at J to 6 bases, leaving 6 bases not matched to a gene. CDR3 residues: CASSYSRTGGKDTQYF. Here the CDR3 DNA reads TGTGCCAGCAGTTACTCCAGGACAGGGGGAAAGGATACGCAGTATTTT.

The table lists this clonotype with a few counts. This chain connects TRBV6-5 to TRBJ2-7, with TRBD2 matching 7 bases. The J call may be wrong; the DNA end is better matched by TRBJ2-5. Per the germline V gene, CDR1 is MNHEY and CDR2 is SVGAGI. The CDR3 has 15 residues. CDR3 DNA: TGTGCCAGCAGTTACTCCCTAGCGGACCAAGAGACCCAGTACTTC. It specifies CASSYSLADQETQYF.